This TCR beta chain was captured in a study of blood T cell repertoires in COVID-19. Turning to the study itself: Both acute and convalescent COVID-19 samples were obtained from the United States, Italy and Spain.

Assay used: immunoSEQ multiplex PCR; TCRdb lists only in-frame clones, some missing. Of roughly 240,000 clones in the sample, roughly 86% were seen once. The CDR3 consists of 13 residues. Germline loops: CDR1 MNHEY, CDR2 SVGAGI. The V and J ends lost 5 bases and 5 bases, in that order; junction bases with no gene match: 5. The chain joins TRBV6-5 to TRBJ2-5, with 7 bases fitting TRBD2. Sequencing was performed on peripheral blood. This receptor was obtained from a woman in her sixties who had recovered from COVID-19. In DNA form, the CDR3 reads TGTGCCAGCAGTCGACGGCGGGAGGAGACCCAGTACTTC. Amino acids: CASSRRREETQYF.